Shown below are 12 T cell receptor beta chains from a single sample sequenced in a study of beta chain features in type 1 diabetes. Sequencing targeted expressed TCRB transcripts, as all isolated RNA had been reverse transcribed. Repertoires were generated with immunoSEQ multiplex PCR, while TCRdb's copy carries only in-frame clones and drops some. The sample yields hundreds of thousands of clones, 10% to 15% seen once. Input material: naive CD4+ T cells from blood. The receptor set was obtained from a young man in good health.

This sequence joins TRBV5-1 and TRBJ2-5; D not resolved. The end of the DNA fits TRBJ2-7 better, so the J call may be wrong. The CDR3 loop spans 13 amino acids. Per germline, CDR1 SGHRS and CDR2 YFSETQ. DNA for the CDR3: TGCGCCAGCAGCTTGGACGGGTTCTACGAGCAGTACTTC. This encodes CASSLDGFYEQYF.

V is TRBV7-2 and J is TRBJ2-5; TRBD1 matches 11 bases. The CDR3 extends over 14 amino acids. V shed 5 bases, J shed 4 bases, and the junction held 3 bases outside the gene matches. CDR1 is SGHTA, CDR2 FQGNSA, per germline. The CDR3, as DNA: TGTGCCAGCAGCCCGGACAGGGGGCCAGAGACCCAGTACTTC. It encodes CASSPDRGPETQYF.

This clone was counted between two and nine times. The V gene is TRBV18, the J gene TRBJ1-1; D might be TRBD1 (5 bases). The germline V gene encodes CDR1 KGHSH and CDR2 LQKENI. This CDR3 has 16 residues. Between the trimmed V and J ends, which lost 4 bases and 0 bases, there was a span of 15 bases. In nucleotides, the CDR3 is TGTGCCAGCTCACTTCGTTTACAGGAGATGAACACTGAAGCTTTCTTT. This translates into CASSLRLQEMNTEAFF.

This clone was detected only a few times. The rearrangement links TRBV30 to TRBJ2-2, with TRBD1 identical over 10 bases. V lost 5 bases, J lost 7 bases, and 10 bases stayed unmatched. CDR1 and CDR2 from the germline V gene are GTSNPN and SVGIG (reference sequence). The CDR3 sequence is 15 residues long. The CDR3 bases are TGTGCCTGGGCGCCGGGACAGGGGTTGGGCGGGGAGCTGTTTTTT. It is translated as CAWAPGQGLGGELFF.

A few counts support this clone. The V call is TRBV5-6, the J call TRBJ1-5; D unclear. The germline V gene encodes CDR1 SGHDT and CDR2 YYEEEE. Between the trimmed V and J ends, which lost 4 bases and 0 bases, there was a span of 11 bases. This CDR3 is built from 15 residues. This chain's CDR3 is CASSRSTGSNQPQHF. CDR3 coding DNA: TGTGCCAGCAGCCGATCGACGGGTAGCAATCAGCCCCAGCATTTT.

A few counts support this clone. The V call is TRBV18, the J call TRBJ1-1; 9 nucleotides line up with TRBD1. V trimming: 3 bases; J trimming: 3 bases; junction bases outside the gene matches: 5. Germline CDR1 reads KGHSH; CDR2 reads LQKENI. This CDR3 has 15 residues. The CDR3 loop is CASSPPGQGDTEAFF. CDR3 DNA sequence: TGTGCCAGCTCACCGCCGGGACAGGGAGACACTGAAGCTTTCTTT.

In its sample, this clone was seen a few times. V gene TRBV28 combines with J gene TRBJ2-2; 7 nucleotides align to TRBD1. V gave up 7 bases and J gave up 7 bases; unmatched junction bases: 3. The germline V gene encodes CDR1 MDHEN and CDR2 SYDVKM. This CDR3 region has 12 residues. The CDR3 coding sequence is TGTGCCAGCATTCAGGGGGTCGGGGAGCTGTTTTTT. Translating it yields CASIQGVGELFF.

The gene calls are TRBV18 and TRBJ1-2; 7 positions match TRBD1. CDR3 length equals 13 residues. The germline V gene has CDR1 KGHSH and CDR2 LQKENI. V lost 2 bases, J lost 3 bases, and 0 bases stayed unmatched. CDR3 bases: TGTGCCAGCTCACCAGGGACAGACTATGGCTACACCTTC. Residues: CASSPGTDYGYTF.

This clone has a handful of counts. CDR3: CATSRDRAEAFF. DNA of the CDR3: TGTGCCACCAGCAGAGATCGTGCTGAAGCTTTCTTT. This sequence joins TRBV15 and TRBJ1-1, with D unclear. V dropped 0 bases and J dropped 6 bases, with 5 bases sitting between them. The CDR3 covers 12 residues. Looked up from germline, CDR1 is LNHNV and CDR2 is YYDKDF (reference sequence).

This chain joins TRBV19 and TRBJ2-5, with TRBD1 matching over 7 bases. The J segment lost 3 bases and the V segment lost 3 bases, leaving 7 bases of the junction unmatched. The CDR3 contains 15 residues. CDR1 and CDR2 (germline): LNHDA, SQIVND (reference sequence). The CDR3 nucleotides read TGTGCCAGTAGTATGGGCTCCACAGGGGAAGAGACCCAGTACTTC. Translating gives CASSMGSTGEETQYF. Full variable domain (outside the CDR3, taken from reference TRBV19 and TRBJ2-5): DGGITQSPKYLFRKEGQNVTLSCEQNLNHDAMYWYRQDPGQGLRLIYYSQIVNDFQKGDIAEGYSVSREKKESFPLTVTSAQKNPTAFYLCASSMGSTGEETQYFGPGTRLLVL.

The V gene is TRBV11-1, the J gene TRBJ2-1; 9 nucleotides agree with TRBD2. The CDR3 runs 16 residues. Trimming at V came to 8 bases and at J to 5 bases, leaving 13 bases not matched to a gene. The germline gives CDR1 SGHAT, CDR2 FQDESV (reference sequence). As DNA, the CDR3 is TGTGCCAGCGGAGCTAGCGGGACCACACCCCACAATGAGCAGTTCTTC. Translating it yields CASGASGTTPHNEQFF.

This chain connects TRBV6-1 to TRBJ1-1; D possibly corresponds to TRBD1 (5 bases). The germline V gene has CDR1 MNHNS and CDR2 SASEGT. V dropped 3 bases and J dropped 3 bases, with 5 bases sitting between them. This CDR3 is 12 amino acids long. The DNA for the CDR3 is TGTGCCAGCAGTGACAGGGACACTGAAGCTTTCTTT. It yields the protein CASSDRDTEAFF.